This T cell receptor (beta chain) was identified in a study of naive and memory T cell subsets. This clonotype was seen many times. Two oligonucleotides, mixed equimolar, formed the beta constant-region primer covering TRBC1 and TRBC2. A 12-nucleotide UMI and the SP2 primer were added to the cDNA 3' end by oligonucleotide ligation. MiXCR, applied by TCRdb to the UMI-ligation and nested PCR reads, yields one record per CDR3 protein. This sample has 77,000 or so distinct CDR3 sequences, with 13% found just once. In germline, CDR1 is MNHEY, CDR2 SVGEGT. V was cut by 2 bases and J by 12 bases, with 14 bases left in between. The CDR3 runs to 12 residues. CMV status came from CD4+ IFNgamma after overnight CMV lysate stimulation. Sequential positive selection took CD4 T cells first, then CD8 T cells.

The sample comprised central memory CD4+ T cells from blood. V is TRBV6-2 or TRBV6-3 and J is TRBJ2-7; D is perhaps TRBD1 (6 bases). The TCR sequence derives from a human donor in good health. CDR3 protein: CASSYQTGLTYF. CDR3 coding DNA: TGTGCCAGCAGTTACCAGACAGGCCTGACGTACTTC.